Listed here are 18 T cell receptor beta chains from one sample, sequenced in a study of T cell responses to AZD1222 COVID-19 vaccine. Sequenced by immunoSEQ multiplex PCR; TCRdb stores in-frame clones only, minus some. The sample has about 110,000 clones; about 88% are singletons. The sequencing used peripheral blood, collected on day 0 of AZD1222 vaccination. These receptor sequences come from an adult in good health.

This clone occurred a few times. The chain carries TRBV19 and TRBJ1-2; 9 bases are a match to TRBD1. The CDR3 loop spans 14 amino acids. Looked up from germline, CDR1 is LNHDA and CDR2 is SQIVND (reference sequence). V gave up 4 bases and J gave up 7 bases; unmatched junction bases: 7. The CDR3 spells CASSSPGQGSGYTF. The CDR3 nucleotides are TGTGCCAGTAGTAGTCCGGGACAGGGATCTGGCTACACCTTC.

In this sample, this clone turned up a few times. The chain links TRBV28 to TRBJ1-2, with 7 nucleotides matching TRBD1. The V segment lost 4 bases and the J segment 8 bases; nucleotides outside the gene matches: 13. The CDR3 consists of 15 residues. CDR1 MDHEN and CDR2 SYDVKM come from the germline V gene. The CDR3 DNA reads TGTGCCAGCAGTTCCCCCGCCGGGACAGTATACGGCTACACCTTC. Protein: CASSSPAGTVYGYTF.

V gene TRBV2 combines with J gene TRBJ2-1; the D gene is possibly TRBD1 (8 bases). The ends were cut back, 10 bases at V and 4 bases at J, with 17 bases in the middle. Germline V CDR1 and CDR2: SNHLY, FYNNEI. The CDR3 loop spans 14 amino acids. CDR3 DNA sequence: TGTGCCATCAACAGGGGGGGGCCTTACAATGAGCAGTTCTTC. It encodes CAINRGGPYNEQFF. The full variable domain, rest sourced from reference TRBV2 and TRBJ2-1, is EPEVTQTPSHQVTQMGQEVILRCVPISNHLYFYWYRQILGQKVEFLVSFYNNEISEKSEIFDDQFSVERPDGSNFTLKIRSTKLEDSAMYFCAINRGGPYNEQFFGPGTRLTVL.

This clone was seen a few times. The chain joins TRBV7-8 to TRBJ2-2, with TRBD2 matching over 11 bases. The length of the CDR3 is 18 residues. With 1 base clipped from V and 3 bases from J, the junction kept 7 bases outside the gene matches. CDR1 SGHVS and CDR2 FQNEAQ come from the germline V gene. CDR3 DNA sequence: TGTGCCAGCAGCTTAGGAGTCGGACTAGCGGGTTACACCGGGGAGCTGTTTTTT. Translation: CASSLGVGLAGYTGELFF.

The chain has TRBV30 and TRBJ2-7, with a possible D match to TRBD1 (6 bases). V lost 0 bases and J 3 bases, leaving 12 bases between the germline ends. The V gene's germline CDR1 is GTSNPN and CDR2 SVGIG (reference sequence). This CDR3 is 14 amino acids long. The CDR3 is CAWSVNRAGYEQYF. The DNA for the CDR3 is TGTGCCTGGAGTGTTAACAGGGCAGGCTACGAGCAGTACTTC.

This chain uses TRBV27 with TRBJ2-5; TRBD2 aligns across 14 bases. Germline CDR1 MNHEY, CDR2 SMNVEV (reference sequence). This CDR3 is built from 16 residues. Losses at the gene ends were 3 bases for V and 3 bases for J; bases not matched to a gene: 3. This chain's CDR3 is CASSLRGLAGEETQYF. Written as DNA, the CDR3 is TGTGCCAGCAGTTTGAGGGGACTAGCGGGAGAAGAGACCCAGTACTTC.

The chain couples TRBV9 to TRBJ1-1; D is uncertain. CDR1 is SGDLS and CDR2 is YYNGEE in the germline V gene. The V and J ends lost 0 bases and 1 base respectively, with 4 bases between them. The CDR3 consists of 13 residues. The CDR3 reads CASSVGWNTEAFF. CDR3 bases: TGTGCCAGCAGCGTAGGTTGGAACACTGAAGCTTTCTTT.

As DNA, the CDR3 is TGTGCCAGTAGTATAGAGGCCCCCACCGGGACCTCCTCCTACGAGCAGTACTTC. Protein product: CASSIEAPTGTSSYEQYF. This chain joins TRBV19 and TRBJ2-7, with D perhaps TRBD1 or TRBD2 (5 bases each). Germline V CDR1 and CDR2: LNHDA, SQIVND (reference sequence). This CDR3 has 18 amino acids. Trimming removed 0 bases from V and 0 bases from J, with 18 bases in between.

The chain links TRBV14 to TRBJ2-3, with 8 bases fitting TRBD1. Per germline, CDR1 SGHDN and CDR2 FVKESK. With 4 bases clipped from V and 5 bases from J, the junction kept 11 bases outside the gene matches. CDR3 size: 16 residues. CDR3 region: CASSLGTGPRRDTQYF. CDR3 nucleotide sequence: TGTGCCAGCAGCCTCGGGACAGGCCCACGTCGAGATACGCAGTATTTT. The full variable domain, its missing parts supplied by reference TRBV14 and TRBJ2-3, is EAGVTQFPSHSVIEKGQTVTLRCDPISGHDNLYWYRRVMGKEIKFLLHFVKESKQDESGMPNNRFLAERTGGTYSTLKVQPAELEDSGVYFCASSLGTGPRRDTQYFGPGTRLTVL.

The chain links TRBV12-3 or TRBV12-4 to TRBJ1-2; 7 nucleotides align to TRBD1. J gave up 7 bases and V 6 bases, and 2 bases lay outside the gene matches. This CDR3 has 11 amino acids. The CDR3 loop is CASSYRGGYTF. The CDR3, as DNA: TGTGCCAGCAGCTACAGGGGTGGCTACACCTTC.

The rearrangement uses TRBV27 and TRBJ2-7, with 7 bases aligning to TRBD1. The CDR3 sequence is 15 residues long. Germline V gene data show CDR1 as MNHEY and CDR2 as SMNVEV (reference sequence). The trim removed 3 bases at V and 2 bases at J, leaving 7 bases unmatched. Here the CDR3 DNA reads TGTGCCAGCAGTTTCAAGGGTGGACAGGCCTACGAGCAGTACTTC. Protein sequence: CASSFKGGQAYEQYF.

The J gene is TRBJ2-4, the V gene TRBV14; unclear D gene. The CDR3 totals 15 residues. CDR1 is SGHDN and CDR2 is FVKESK in the germline V gene. V shed 1 base and J shed 2 bases, with 9 bases lying between them. The DNA of the CDR3 is TGTGCCAGCAGCCAAGGTCCTTGGACCAAAAACATTCAGTACTTC. This codes for CASSQGPWTKNIQYF.

This clone was observed a handful of times. The V gene is TRBV13, the J gene TRBJ2-7; the D gene could be TRBD1 or TRBD2 (5 bases each). The CDR3 is 15 residues long. Germline V gene data show CDR1 as PRHDT and CDR2 as FYEKMQ (reference sequence). V lost 5 bases and J 1 base, leaving 15 bases between the germline ends. CDR3 residues: CASSARDESSYEQYF. The CDR3 nucleotides are TGTGCCAGCAGCGCCCGGGACGAGAGTTCCTACGAGCAGTACTTC.

The chain has TRBV10-2 and TRBJ1-1; no firm D call. Looked up from germline, CDR1 is WSHSY and CDR2 is SAAADI. This CDR3 has 12 residues. The V end lost 8 bases, the J end lost 1 base, and 8 bases lay between the germline ends. The CDR3 spells CASLGGNTEAFF. CDR3 bases: TGCGCCAGCCTTGGCGGGAACACTGAAGCTTTCTTT.

The V gene is TRBV7-9, the J gene TRBJ2-7, with 9 bases identical to TRBD2. V shed 6 bases and J 5 bases; nucleotides not matched to a gene: 8. The CDR3 is 14 amino acids. Germline assignment: CDR1 SEHNR and CDR2 FQNEAQ (reference sequence). CDR3 DNA: TGTGCCAGCAGTTCAGCGGGAGGAGGGCACGAGCAGTACTTC. Translation: CASSSAGGGHEQYF. The full variable domain, its missing parts supplied by reference TRBV7-9 and TRBJ2-7, is DTGVSQNPRHKITKRGQNVTFRCDPISEHNRLYWYRQTLGQGPEFLTYFQNEAQLEKSRLLSDRFSAERPKGSFSTLEIQRTEQGDSAMYLCASSSAGGGHEQYFGPGTRLTVT.

The chain combines TRBV4-2 with TRBJ2-2; 8 positions match TRBD2. J was trimmed by 4 bases and V by 3 bases; bases with no gene match: 10. The germline V gene encodes CDR1 LGHNA and CDR2 YNFKEQ. The CDR3 is made up of 17 amino acids. CDR3 protein: CASSHLGAGEGTGELFF. The CDR3 DNA reads TGTGCCAGCAGCCATCTGGGAGCGGGAGAAGGCACCGGGGAGCTGTTTTTT.

The chain couples TRBV30 to TRBJ2-7; D may correspond to TRBD1 or TRBD2 (5 bases each). The CDR3 sequence is 15 residues long. V gave up 7 bases and J gave up 0 bases, with 19 bases separating them. Germline values: CDR1 GTSNPN, CDR2 SVGIG (reference sequence). CDR3 DNA sequence: TGTGCCTTCGGGACGCCGGGGACCAGCTCCTACGAGCAGTACTTC. As protein: CAFGTPGTSSYEQYF.

The chain is built from TRBV25-1 and TRBJ2-1, with no clear D. Trimming removed 1 base from V and 0 bases from J, with 7 bases in between. The CDR3 runs to 15 residues. Germline CDR1 MGHDK, CDR2 SYGVNS. CDR3: CASSEFGSSYNEQFF. For the CDR3, the DNA is TGTGCCAGCAGTGAATTCGGCTCCTCCTACAATGAGCAGTTCTTC. Using reference TRBV25-1 and TRBJ2-1 for the parts outside the CDR3, the full variable domain is EADIYQTPRYLVIGTGKKITLECSQTMGHDKMYWYQQDPGMELHLIHYSYGVNSTEKGDLSSESTVSRIRTEHFPLTLESARPSHTSQYLCASSEFGSSYNEQFFGPGTRLTVL.